The rows below give T cell receptor beta chains drawn from one sample of a study of shared clonotypes between healthy human individuals. The method was immunoSEQ multiplex PCR; TCRdb's version includes in-frame clones alone and lacks a portion of them. The sample includes 550,000 to 800,000 clones, around two thirds of them seen just once. Sequences were obtained from memory CD4+ T cells sorted from blood. The source of these receptors is a woman aged 30 to 39 in good health. CDR3s include the opening cysteine and the closing phenylalanine or tryptophan. The order of the fields is D gene, J gene, V gene, CDR3 protein. The D gene is left open where the match is weak.

d_call: NA
j_call: TRBJ2-6
v_call: TRBV5-1
cdr3_aa: CASGAGSWDPSGANVLTF

d_call: NA
j_call: TRBJ2-1
v_call: TRBV5-8
cdr3_aa: CASSPSLPRSEQFF

d_call: TRBD2
j_call: TRBJ2-3
v_call: TRBV5-1
cdr3_aa: CASRVEGGPTDTQYF

d_call: NA
j_call: TRBJ2-1
v_call: TRBV21-1
cdr3_aa: CASSKASDSKSSYNEQFF

d_call: NA
j_call: TRBJ2-7
v_call: TRBV21-1
cdr3_aa: CASSKDAQLPSYEQYF

d_call: TRBD1
j_call: TRBJ1-1
v_call: TRBV10-3
cdr3_aa: CAILTGQGEQAFF

d_call: NA
j_call: TRBJ2-1
v_call: TRBV7-8
cdr3_aa: CASSLDRNNEQFF

d_call: NA
j_call: TRBJ2-1
v_call: TRBV2
cdr3_aa: CASSPGRTYNEQFF

d_call: NA
j_call: TRBJ2-7
v_call: TRBV6-5
cdr3_aa: CASSYSGARGWREQYF

d_call: NA
j_call: TRBJ2-1
v_call: TRBV5-1
cdr3_aa: CASSLSSGAYNEQFF

d_call: TRBD2
j_call: TRBJ2-1
v_call: TRBV5-1
cdr3_aa: CASSPSGTSGRKDNEQFF

d_call: NA
j_call: TRBJ2-7
v_call: TRBV4-1
cdr3_aa: CASSPPDTYEQYF

d_call: TRBD2
j_call: TRBJ2-1
v_call: TRBV28
cdr3_aa: CASTGTSGRAYNEQFF

d_call: NA
j_call: TRBJ2-5
v_call: TRBV6-6
cdr3_aa: CASSYRGPQETQYF

d_call: TRBD2
j_call: TRBJ2-3
v_call: TRBV2
cdr3_aa: CASRLLATLTDTQYF

d_call: NA
j_call: TRBJ2-3
v_call: TRBV7-2
cdr3_aa: CASSLALVAASARQYF

d_call: NA
j_call: TRBJ1-4
v_call: TRBV2
cdr3_aa: CASSEAGIATNEKLFF

d_call: NA
j_call: TRBJ2-7
v_call: TRBV28
cdr3_aa: CASSSGPGPPYEQYF

d_call: NA
j_call: TRBJ2-3
v_call: TRBV5-1
cdr3_aa: CASSLGPDTDTQYF

d_call: NA
j_call: TRBJ1-1
v_call: TRBV5-1
cdr3_aa: CASSLSQVPGAEAFF

d_call: NA
j_call: TRBJ1-1
v_call: TRBV7-3
cdr3_aa: CASSLGRNTEAFF

d_call: NA
j_call: TRBJ1-2
v_call: TRBV11-2
cdr3_aa: CASSFGKNRVANYGYTF

d_call: NA
j_call: TRBJ2-6
v_call: TRBV30
cdr3_aa: CAWSSVGANVLTF

d_call: NA
j_call: TRBJ1-3
v_call: TRBV15
cdr3_aa: CATSNPSSGNTIYF

d_call: NA
j_call: TRBJ1-4
v_call: TRBV28
cdr3_aa: CASSSRPGRRQANEKLFF

d_call: NA
j_call: TRBJ1-5
v_call: TRBV5-1
cdr3_aa: CASSPGGPLSNQPQHF

d_call: TRBD2
j_call: TRBJ2-7
v_call: TRBV5-4
cdr3_aa: CASSWSGRVSLDEQYF

d_call: NA
j_call: TRBJ2-3
v_call: TRBV19
cdr3_aa: CASRPVTDTQYF

d_call: NA
j_call: TRBJ2-7
v_call: TRBV7-9
cdr3_aa: CASSPGPGEQYF

d_call: NA
j_call: TRBJ1-1
v_call: TRBV25-1
cdr3_aa: CASSEYRTANTEAFF

d_call: NA
j_call: TRBJ2-2
v_call: TRBV19
cdr3_aa: CASSIYQNRGELFF

d_call: NA
j_call: TRBJ1-5
v_call: TRBV6-5
cdr3_aa: CASSYSRLDNQPQHF

d_call: NA
j_call: TRBJ2-1
v_call: TRBV29-1
cdr3_aa: CSVEDRPGSYNEQFF

d_call: NA
j_call: TRBJ2-7
v_call: TRBV4-2
cdr3_aa: CASSQDKSPERSGEQYF

d_call: TRBD1
j_call: TRBJ1-1
v_call: TRBV19
cdr3_aa: CASSRTGVNTEAFF

d_call: TRBD2
j_call: TRBJ2-5
v_call: TRBV5-1
cdr3_aa: CASSLTSGSVEETQYF

d_call: NA
j_call: TRBJ2-1
v_call: TRBV25-1
cdr3_aa: CASRKGGTYYNEQFF

d_call: NA
j_call: TRBJ2-7
v_call: TRBV7-9
cdr3_aa: CASSRAFRAGGQSYEQYF

d_call: TRBD2
j_call: TRBJ2-1
v_call: TRBV7-9
cdr3_aa: CASSPWTSESYNEQFF

d_call: TRBD2
j_call: TRBJ2-6
v_call: TRBV5-8
cdr3_aa: CASSLDPLAGAGANVLTF

d_call: TRBD1
j_call: TRBJ2-3
v_call: TRBV5-1
cdr3_aa: CASSVSRGRSPDTQYF

d_call: TRBD1
j_call: TRBJ1-2
v_call: TRBV19
cdr3_aa: CASKAGGNYGYTF

d_call: NA
j_call: TRBJ1-2
v_call: TRBV28
cdr3_aa: CASSLPGTGYGYTF

d_call: NA
j_call: TRBJ2-1
v_call: TRBV4-1
cdr3_aa: CASSQGTIISREQFF

d_call: NA
j_call: TRBJ1-1
v_call: TRBV19
cdr3_aa: CASSIGNRNTEAFF

d_call: NA
j_call: TRBJ2-7
v_call: TRBV6-6
cdr3_aa: CASSYTHSVTYEQYF

d_call: TRBD1
j_call: TRBJ1-2
v_call: TRBV25-1
cdr3_aa: CASSPKTGISNSGYTF

d_call: NA
j_call: TRBJ1-4
v_call: TRBV27
cdr3_aa: CASSVHRSAANEKLFF

d_call: TRBD1
j_call: TRBJ1-5
v_call: TRBV6-6
cdr3_aa: CASSTTTGGDQPQHF

d_call: NA
j_call: TRBJ1-5
v_call: TRBV25-1
cdr3_aa: CASSPAAVDQPQHF

d_call: TRBD1
j_call: TRBJ1-1
v_call: TRBV30
cdr3_aa: CAWKKDGTAIPGTEAFF

d_call: NA
j_call: TRBJ2-7
v_call: TRBV7-9
cdr3_aa: CASSLEAGPWGF

d_call: NA
j_call: TRBJ1-5
v_call: TRBV28
cdr3_aa: CASTKSTGSQPQHF

d_call: NA
j_call: TRBJ2-2
v_call: TRBV5-1
cdr3_aa: CASSLVPGANTGELFF

d_call: NA
j_call: TRBJ1-1
v_call: TRBV7-9
cdr3_aa: CASSPWTDKNTEAFF